This record looks at one TCR beta chain sequence and its context. The data were taken from a study of blood T cell repertoires in COVID-19. About the study: Donors in the United States, Italy and Spain gave samples during acute or convalescent COVID-19. The cDNA or gDNA used as material had been derived from T cells, B-cell-depleted T cells, or PBMCs.

Per the study methods: Estimates of nucleated cell counts were drawn from the amplification of reference gene primers. Libraries were prepared by immunoSEQ multiplex PCR; TCRdb keeps only in-frame clonotypes and omits some of them. That table supplies the V and J calls and clone size; D and trimming were determined from the DNA. The repertoire has a few hundred thousand clones, 81% of them found once; the top ten carry 1.1%. Germline-derived CDR1 and CDR2 are MNHEY and SMNVEV (reference sequence). CDR3 length: 14 residues. V dropped 6 bases and J dropped 4 bases, with 10 bases sitting between them. The sequence came from a human donor with acute or convalescent COVID-19. The donor label of this sample is uncertain. The sample comprised peripheral blood. The gene calls are TRBV27 and TRBJ1-6; D might be TRBD1 (6 bases). CDR3 loop: CASRRQVYNSPLHF. CDR3 DNA: TGTGCCAGCAGGCGACAGGTTTATAATTCACCCCTCCACTTT.